Listed here are 28 T cell receptor beta chains from one sample, sequenced in a study of T-cell memory formation after mild COVID-19. TCRdb re-called the 5' RACE reads through MiXCR, storing one row per CDR3 protein. Of 35,000 to 45,000 distinct CDR3 sequences listed, 7.3% are singletons. The sequenced sample consisted of PBMCs or a T cell subset sorted from them (not recorded which). These receptors all come from a man in his late teens or twenties who had mild COVID-19 (a few samples of this study predate the infection). Cell type and time point are not known.

The table lists this clonotype with many counts. V and J are TRBV20-1 and TRBJ2-7, with D possibly being TRBD1 (6 bases). Trimming removed 1 base from V and 5 bases from J, with 15 bases in between. Germline lookup yields CDR1 DFQATT and CDR2 SNEGSKA (reference sequence). The CDR3 sequence is 14 residues long. The CDR3 sequence: CSARATGPRDEQYF. In DNA form, the CDR3 reads TGCAGTGCTAGAGCGACAGGCCCTCGCGACGAGCAGTACTTC.

This clonotype was recorded many times. The chain combines TRBV29-1 with TRBJ2-7; 8 bases match TRBD2. The CDR3 loop spans 15 amino acids. With V trimmed by 5 bases and J by 0 bases, 9 bases remained unmatched. Germline V gives CDR1 SQVTM, CDR2 ANQGSEA. The DNA of the CDR3 is TGCAGCGTTCTCAAATTAGCGGGAATCTCCTACGAGCAGTACTTC. Its protein is CSVLKLAGISYEQYF.

V gene TRBV29-1 combines with J gene TRBJ2-7; D gene ambiguous. Trimming removed 5 bases from V and 7 bases from J, with 12 bases in between. The CDR3 has 11 amino acids. Germline CDR1 is SQVTM and CDR2 is ANQGSEA. CDR3 nucleotides: TGCAGCGTTTCGAATGTGGGGGAGCAGTACGTC. As protein: CSVSNVGEQYV.

The genes are TRBV4-3 and TRBJ1-1, with D possibly being TRBD1 (6 bases). The CDR3 has 15 residues. Deletions cut 4 bases from V and 0 bases from J, with 12 bases between. Germline CDR1 LGHNA, CDR2 YSLEER. The DNA of the CDR3 is TGCGCCAGCAGCCCCCAGGGGATCATGAACACTGAAGCTTTCTTT. Its translation: CASSPQGIMNTEAFF.

The table lists this clonotype with many counts. CDR3 amino acids: CASSFDRGPNEQYF. The CDR3 nucleotides are TGTGCCAGCAGTTTCGACAGGGGGCCCAACGAGCAGTACTTC. V and J are TRBV7-2 and TRBJ2-7; 10 bases are shared with TRBD1. The V gene's germline CDR1 is SGHTA and CDR2 FQGNSA. V shed 6 bases and J 5 bases; nucleotides not matched to a gene: 7. This CDR3 contains 14 residues.

The sample holds a few counts of this clonotype. The rearrangement uses TRBV20-1 and TRBJ2-7, with a tentative D call TRBD2 (5 bases). Trimming took 6 bases from V and 3 from J, leaving 9 bases between them. This CDR3 spans 11 amino acids. Germline-derived CDR1 and CDR2 are DFQATT and SNEGSKA (reference sequence). The CDR3 region has the DNA TGCAGTGCGGCCGCGGGCTACGAGCAGTACTTC. The encoded protein is CSAAAGYEQYF.

The V call is TRBV7-6, the J call TRBJ1-2; TRBD1 is a possible D gene (5 bases). Germline CDR1 reads SGHVS; CDR2 reads FNYEAQ. V gave up 4 bases and J gave up 8 bases, with 14 bases separating them. The CDR3 runs 13 residues. The CDR3 sequence: CASSSGTAAGYTF. CDR3 nucleotides: TGTGCCAGCAGCTCCGGGACGGCGGCGGGCTACACCTTC.

The chain links TRBV12-3 or TRBV12-4 to TRBJ2-7; unclear D gene. This CDR3 comprises 13 residues. The germline V and J ends were trimmed by 8 bases and 3 bases, with 14 bases remaining between them. The CDR3 here is CASAKGTNYEQYF. Written as DNA, the CDR3 is TGTGCCAGCGCCAAAGGCACGAACTACGAGCAGTACTTC.

V is TRBV5-1 and J is TRBJ1-1; 7 nucleotides line up with TRBD1. V dropped 1 base and J dropped 0; count of bases not matched to a gene: 9. The CDR3 sequence is 17 residues long. Germline loops: CDR1 SGHRS, CDR2 YFSETQ. The CDR3 loop is CASSLSRDSPMNTEAFF. The CDR3 nucleotides read TGCGCCAGCAGCTTGAGCCGGGACAGCCCCATGAACACTGAAGCTTTCTTT.

The genes are TRBV6-2 or TRBV6-3 and TRBJ2-2; the D is unclear. V lost 8 bases, J lost 4 bases, and 8 bases lay in between. The germline V gene has CDR1 MNHEY and CDR2 SVGEGT. CDR3 length equals 12 residues. Written as DNA, the CDR3 is TGTGCCAGCGGTGTACTCACCGGGGAGCTGTTTTTT. This gives the protein CASGVLTGELFF.

This sequence joins TRBV7-2 and TRBJ2-5, with a tentative D call TRBD1 (5 bases). This CDR3 comprises 14 residues. Trimming left V 3 bases short and J 1 base short, with 9 bases between. CDR1 and CDR2 from the germline V gene are SGHTA and FQGNSA. The CDR3 DNA follows: TGTGCCAGCAGCTTCAGGGCAGCCCAAGAGACCCAGTACTTC. This sequence encodes CASSFRAAQETQYF.

This clonotype was counted at least ten times. This chain links TRBV7-2 with TRBJ2-5; D possibly uses TRBD1 or TRBD2 (5 bases each). Germline-derived CDR1 and CDR2 are SGHTA and FQGNSA. Trimming removed 1 base at V and 2 bases at J, with 11 bases between. CDR3 length equals 15 residues. CDR3 region: CASSLGFGGQETQYF. Here the CDR3 DNA reads TGTGCCAGCAGCTTAGGGTTTGGGGGACAAGAGACCCAGTACTTC.

This clonotype was counted a few times. V gene TRBV9 combines with J gene TRBJ2-6; D call uncertain. Germline V lookup: CDR1 SGDLS, CDR2 YYNGEE. V was pared by 3 bases and J by 0 bases, with 13 bases between. This CDR3 contains 17 residues. The CDR3 nucleotides are TGTGCCAGCAGCGGATCACCTTGGATCTCTGGGGCCAACGTCCTGACTTTC. It encodes CASSGSPWISGANVLTF.

The V and J genes are TRBV2 and TRBJ2-1; D gene uncertain. CDR3 size: 11 residues. The V gene's germline CDR1 is SNHLY and CDR2 FYNNEI. Between the trimmed V and J ends, which lost 8 bases and 6 bases, there was a span of 8 bases. CDR3 nucleotide sequence: TGTGCCAGCGGGTACTTCAATGAGCAGTTCTTC. Protein product: CASGYFNEQFF.

This clonotype has only a few counts. The chain employs TRBV7-2 and TRBJ2-3; 8 bases are a match to TRBD2. The CDR3 has 13 amino acids. V was clipped by 8 bases and J by 1 base; unmatched bases: 2. The germline CDR1 and CDR2 sequences are SGHTA and FQGNSA. For the CDR3, the DNA is TGTGCCAGCGGGCGGGGGGGCACAGATACGCAGTATTTT. It is translated as CASGRGGTDTQYF.

The chain links TRBV7-9 to TRBJ1-3, with a tentative D call TRBD1 (6 bases). V was cut by 3 bases and J by 6 bases, with 12 bases left in between. CDR1 is SEHNR and CDR2 is FQNEAQ in the germline V gene (reference sequence). The CDR3 spans 14 residues. The CDR3 region is CASSLSGAENTIYF. CDR3 bases: TGTGCCAGCAGCTTGTCAGGGGCCGAAAACACCATATATTTT.

The chain links TRBV12-3 or TRBV12-4 to TRBJ1-4; TRBD1 is a possible D gene (5 bases). CDR3 length: 15 amino acids. The V gene lost 6 bases and the J gene lost 8 bases, with 19 bases spanning the gap. Here the CDR3 DNA reads TGTGCCAGCAGCGATCAGGACTACCGGGGGGAAAAACTGTTTTTT. It translates to CASSDQDYRGEKLFF.

The rearrangement uses TRBV11-3 and TRBJ2-1; tentatively, D is TRBD1 or TRBD2 (5 bases each). Germline-derived CDR1 and CDR2 are SGHNT and YENEEA. V lost 1 base and J 2 bases, leaving 6 bases between the germline ends. This CDR3 is built from 14 residues. CDR3 nucleotides: TGTGCCAGCAGCTTAGGGGGACCCTACAATGAGCAGTTCTTC. It yields the protein CASSLGGPYNEQFF. Using reference TRBV11-3 and TRBJ2-1 for the parts outside the CDR3, the full variable domain is EAGVVQSPRYKIIEKKQPVAFWCNPISGHNTLYWYLQNLGQGPELLIRYENEEAVDDSQLPKDRFSAERLKGVDSTLKIQPAELGDSAVYLCASSLGGPYNEQFFGPGTRLTVL.

This clonotype was seen a few times. This chain joins TRBV12-3 or TRBV12-4 and TRBJ1-6; no reliable D call. The CDR3 loop spans 13 amino acids. V was cut by 8 bases and J by 11 bases, with 16 bases left in between. The CDR3 region is CASGLGSSTPLHF. In nucleotides, the CDR3 is TGTGCCAGCGGGCTCGGGAGTTCGACACCCCTCCACTTT.

This clonotype was counted many times. The rearrangement joins TRBV5-5 to TRBJ1-2; TRBD1 matches at 7 bases. The V gene's germline CDR1 is SGHKS and CDR2 YYEKEE (reference sequence). Trimming at V came to 4 bases and at J to 4 bases, leaving 7 bases not matched to a gene. The CDR3 length is 14 residues. CDR3 region: CASSPAAGGYGYTF. The CDR3 nucleotides read TGTGCCAGCAGCCCCGCGGCAGGGGGCTATGGCTACACCTTC.

This clonotype was detected only a few times. The chain employs TRBV6-2 or TRBV6-3 and TRBJ1-5; D might be TRBD1 (5 bases). Trimming shortened V by 5 bases and J by 7 bases, and 12 bases separated the two germline ends. Germline values: CDR1 MNHEY, CDR2 SVGEGT. CDR3 length: 13 residues. As DNA, the CDR3 is TGTGCCAGCAGTCAGTCCAGGGACCAGCCCCAGCATTTT. Translated: CASSQSRDQPQHF.

This clonotype was observed a few times. This chain links TRBV7-2 with TRBJ1-1, with D possibly TRBD1 on 6 matching bases. The V and J ends lost 5 bases and 6 bases respectively, with 16 bases between them. The CDR3 contains 14 residues. Per the germline V gene, CDR1 is SGHTA and CDR2 is FQGNSA. The chain's CDR3 is CASSDQTGGAEAFF. DNA of the CDR3: TGTGCCAGCAGCGACCAGACAGGCGGAGCTGAAGCTTTCTTT.

A few counts support this clonotype. The rearrangement links TRBV4-1 to TRBJ2-3; 8 bases fit TRBD2. Germline V gene lookup returns CDR1 MGHRA and CDR2 YSYEKL. The V segment lost 2 bases and the J segment 2 bases; nucleotides outside the gene matches: 9. This CDR3 comprises 17 residues. The CDR3 bases are TGCGCCAGCAGCCAATACCCTCGGGGGGGTACCACAGATACGCAGTATTTT. Protein sequence: CASSQYPRGGTTDTQYF.

This clonotype was detected only a few times. The chain uses TRBV4-3 and TRBJ1-2, with D uncertain. Trimming took 0 bases from V and 4 from J, leaving 12 bases between them. The CDR3 covers 15 residues. The V gene's germline CDR1 is LGHNA and CDR2 YSLEER. CDR3 bases: TGCGCCAGCAGCCAAGAGTACGTACGGAGCTATGGCTACACCTTC. It encodes CASSQEYVRSYGYTF.

The table lists this clonotype with a few counts. The chain has TRBV3-1 and TRBJ1-1, with 7 bases matching TRBD1. The V gene's germline CDR1 is LGHDT and CDR2 YNNKEL (reference sequence). This CDR3 has 14 amino acids. After removal of 1 base from V and 4 bases from J, the junction contained 3 bases not matched to a gene. In DNA, the CDR3 is TGTGCCAGCAGCCAAGTCAGGGGGATCACTGAAGCTTTCTTT. Its protein is CASSQVRGITEAFF.

This clonotype is labeled medium-sized. The rearrangement uses TRBV4-3 and TRBJ2-3, with 9 bases that match TRBD2. V lost 1 base to trimming and J lost 6 bases; unmatched junction nucleotides: 8. The CDR3 totals 16 residues. The germline V gene has CDR1 LGHNA and CDR2 YSLEER. The DNA of the CDR3 is TGCGCCAGCAGCCAAGGTCCTAGCGGGGCGGGGGATACGCAGTATTTT. Amino acid sequence: CASSQGPSGAGDTQYF.

In this sample, this clonotype turned up a few times. J is TRBJ2-7 and V is TRBV7-2; D is uncertain. This CDR3 contains 13 residues. Germline V gives CDR1 SGHTA, CDR2 FQGNSA. Deletions cut 2 bases from V and 6 bases from J, with 11 bases between. In nucleotides, the CDR3 is TGTGCCAGCAGCTTATCCTTGGGGTCCGAGCAGTACTTC. Translated: CASSLSLGSEQYF.

The rearrangement links TRBV27 to TRBJ2-3; 7 positions agree with TRBD1. Germline V CDR1 and CDR2: MNHEY, SMNVEV (reference sequence). There are 15 residues in the CDR3. V was pared by 10 bases and J by 0 bases, with 10 bases of the junction left unmatched. The CDR3 sequence is CAISRGPSSTDTQYF. Written as DNA, the CDR3 is TGTGCCATCTCGAGGGGGCCCAGTAGCACAGATACGCAGTATTTT.